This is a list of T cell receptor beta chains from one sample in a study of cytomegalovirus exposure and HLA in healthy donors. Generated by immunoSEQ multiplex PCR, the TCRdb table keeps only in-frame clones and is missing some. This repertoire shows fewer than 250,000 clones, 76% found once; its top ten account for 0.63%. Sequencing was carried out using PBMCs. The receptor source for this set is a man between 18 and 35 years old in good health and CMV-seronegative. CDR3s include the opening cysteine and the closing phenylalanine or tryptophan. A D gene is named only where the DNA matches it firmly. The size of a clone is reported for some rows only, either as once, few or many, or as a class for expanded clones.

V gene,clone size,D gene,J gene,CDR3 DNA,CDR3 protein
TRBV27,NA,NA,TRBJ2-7,TGTGCCAGCAGTTTATCTCCTGGGCGCTACGAGCAGTACTTC,CASSLSPGRYEQYF
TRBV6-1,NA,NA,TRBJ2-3,TGTGCCAGCATTATAGACGCAGGAGATACGCAGTATTTT,CASIIDAGDTQYF
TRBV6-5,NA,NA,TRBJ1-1,TGTGCCAGCAGTTCGGGGATGAACACTGAAGCTTTCTTT,CASSSGMNTEAFF
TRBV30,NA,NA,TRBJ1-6,TGTGCCTGGAGCTCAAGAGAAGCGGTGTATTCACCCCTCCACTTT,CAWSSREAVYSPLHF
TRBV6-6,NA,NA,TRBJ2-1,TGTGCCAGCAGTTACTCCGAGTGGAATGAGCAGTTCTTC,CASSYSEWNEQFF
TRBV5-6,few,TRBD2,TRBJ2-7,TGTGCCAGCAGCAATGGACTAGCGGGACGCTCCTACGAGCAGTACTTC,CASSNGLAGRSYEQYF
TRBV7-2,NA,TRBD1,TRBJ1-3,TGTGCCAGCAGCGACCGGGACAGAGGAAACACCATATATTTT,CASSDRDRGNTIYF
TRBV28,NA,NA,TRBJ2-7,TGTGCCAGCAGTTCCACGCGCGAGCAGTACTTC,CASSSTREQYF
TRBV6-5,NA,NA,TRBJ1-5,TGTGCCAGCAGTCAGACAGGCCTCGTGGAGCCCCAGCATTTT,CASSQTGLVEPQHF
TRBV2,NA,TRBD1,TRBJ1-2,TGTGCCAGCAAACCGGGACAGGGATTTTGGAACTATGGCTACACCTTC,CASKPGQGFWNYGYTF
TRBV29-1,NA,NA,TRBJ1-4,TGCAGCGTTGGGGGTTGGGGGGGGAGTGAAAAACTGTTTTTT,CSVGGWGGSEKLFF
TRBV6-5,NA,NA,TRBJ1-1,TGTGCCAGCAGTTACGCGGGGTCAACCATGAACACTGAAGCTTTCTTT,CASSYAGSTMNTEAFF
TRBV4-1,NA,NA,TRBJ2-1,TGCGCCAGCAGCGTTTGGAGAGGATCTGGCAATGAGCAGTTCTTC,CASSVWRGSGNEQFF
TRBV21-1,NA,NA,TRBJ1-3,TGTGCCAGCACCACTACGGGTCAGGGGCCAGCTTCGTACACCATATATTTT,CASTTTGQGPASYTIYF
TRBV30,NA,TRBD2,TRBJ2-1,TGTGGGGCGGGAGGGCCGGGGAATGAGCAGTTCTTC,CGAGGPGNEQFF
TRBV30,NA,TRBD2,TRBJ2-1,TGTGCCTGGAGGGGTACGTTACTAGCGGGAAGGGAGAACAATGAGCAGTTCTTC,CAWRGTLLAGRENNEQFF
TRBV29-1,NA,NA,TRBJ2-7,TGCAGCGTTGAAGGGGCACCTCAATCCCCCTACGAGCAGTACTTC,CSVEGAPQSPYEQYF
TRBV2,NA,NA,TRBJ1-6,TGTGCCAGCAGATTCCGACAGCTAGATAATTCACCCCTCCACTTT,CASRFRQLDNSPLHF
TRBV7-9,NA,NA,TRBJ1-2,TGTGCCAGCAGCCCCCGGGGAGGTTACTATGGCTACACCTTC,CASSPRGGYYGYTF
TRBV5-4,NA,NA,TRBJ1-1,TGTGCCAGCAGCGCGATTATGAACACTGAAGCTTTCTTT,CASSAIMNTEAFF